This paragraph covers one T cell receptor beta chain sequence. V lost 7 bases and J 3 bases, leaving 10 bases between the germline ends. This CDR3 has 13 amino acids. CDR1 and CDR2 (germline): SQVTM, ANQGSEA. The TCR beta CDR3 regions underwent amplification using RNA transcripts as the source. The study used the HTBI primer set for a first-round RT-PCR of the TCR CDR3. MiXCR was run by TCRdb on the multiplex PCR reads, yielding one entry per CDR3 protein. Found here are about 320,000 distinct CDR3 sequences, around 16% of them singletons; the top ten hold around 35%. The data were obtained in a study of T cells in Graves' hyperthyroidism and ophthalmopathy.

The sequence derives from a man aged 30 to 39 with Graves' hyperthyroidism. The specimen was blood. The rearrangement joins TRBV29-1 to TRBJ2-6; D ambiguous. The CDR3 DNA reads TGCAGCGCCCTGGCTAGTGGGGCCAACGTCCTGACTTTC. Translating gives CSALASGANVLTF. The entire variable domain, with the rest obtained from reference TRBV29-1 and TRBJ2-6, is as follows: SAVISQKPSRDICQRGTSLTIQCQVDSQVTMMFWYRQQPGQSLTLIATANQGSEATYESGFVIDKFPISRPNLTFSTLTVSNMSPEDSSIYLCSALASGANVLTFGAGSRLTVL.